Shown below are 14 T cell receptor beta chains from a single sample sequenced in a study of tumor-infiltrating lymphocytes in primary liver carcinoma. Investigators took RNA and DNA out together from 20-30 mg of unsorted bulk tissue. TCR beta cDNA was reverse-transcribed from around 0.55 ug of total RNA. The reaction used a constant-region primer and ProtoScript II reverse transcriptase. Libraries for TCR beta were built through three nested multiplex PCR rounds, which together made up a slightly modified ARM-PCR procedure. Amplification in the first two PCR rounds was performed using TRBV1-TRBV30 forward primers and a C-beta reverse primer for around 9 cycles each. TCRdb used MiXCR to reprocess the multiplex PCR reads, holding one entry per CDR3 protein. The sample shows about 120,000 distinct CDR3 sequences, less than 80% of them seen only once. The sequenced sample was liver tumor tissue from sampling region 1. Described subset: tumor region T1, superior pole. The receptors derive from a woman in her sixties or seventies with primary liver carcinoma and hepatitis B virus infection.

As to this clonotype: Here the CDR3 omits its conserved ending phenylalanine or tryptophan, so a read error is the likely source. The V gene is TRBV11-1, the J gene TRBJ2-1, with D tentatively TRBD1 or TRBD2 (5 bases each). The V gene's germline CDR1 is SGHAT and CDR2 FQDESV (reference sequence). CDR3 length: 15 residues. CDR3 loop: CASSLGGTTYDEQFL. The CDR3 nucleotides read TGTGCCAGCAGCTTAGGAGGGACGACCTACGATGAGCAGTTCTTA.

The chain combines TRBV5-6 with TRBJ2-7; 9 bases align to TRBD1. V lost 3 bases, J lost 3 bases, and 4 bases stayed unmatched. The CDR3 runs 14 residues. Looked up from germline, CDR1 is SGHDT and CDR2 is YYEEEE. The DNA of the CDR3 is TGTGCCAGCAGCTACCCGGACAGGGGCTACGAGCAGTACTTC. Amino acid sequence: CASSYPDRGYEQYF.

CDR3 region: CASSARPFLVNTGETFF. CDR3 bases: TGTGCCAGTAGCGCCCGGCCATTCCTAGTTAACACCGGGGAGACGTTTTTT. J is TRBJ2-2 and V is TRBV11-1; D possibly corresponds to TRBD2 (5 bases). V shed 9 bases and J shed 16 bases, with 36 bases lying between them. The length of the CDR3 is 17 residues. CDR1 and CDR2 (germline): SGHAT, FQDESV (reference sequence).

This clonotype was seen a handful of times. At one of its ends the junction is not consistent with the germline gene, which may arise from a read error. The rearrangement links TRBV5-1 to TRBJ1-1; D is uncertain. Per the germline V gene, CDR1 is SGHRS and CDR2 is YFSETQ. The CDR3 is 14 residues long. CDR3 sequence: CTSSFTDPNTEAFF. CDR3 DNA sequence: TGCACCAGCAGCTTTACGGACCCTAACACTGAAGCTTTCTTT.

Note on this clonotype: A read error is likely, as this CDR3 ends without the conserved phenylalanine or tryptophan. The rearrangement links TRBV6-6 to TRBJ1-5; 10 nucleotides line up with TRBD1. This CDR3 contains 15 residues. The V segment lost 6 bases and the J segment 6 bases; nucleotides outside the gene matches: 8. CDR1 MNHNY and CDR2 SVGAGI come from the germline V gene (reference sequence). The DNA for the CDR3 is TGTGCCAGCAGCCGTGGACAGGGGGGCATTCAGCCCCAGCATTTA. It yields the protein CASSRGQGGIQPQHL.

This clonotype was seen only a few times. The genes are TRBV6-2 or TRBV6-3 and TRBJ2-1; no clear D. This CDR3 contains 13 residues. The germline CDR1 and CDR2 sequences are MNHEY and SVGEGT. V lost 6 bases and J lost 1, with 7 bases in between. CDR3 DNA sequence: TGTGCCAGCAGAATTAGTTCCTACAATGAGCAGTTCTTC. This codes for CASRISSYNEQFF.

The chain uses TRBV5-1 and TRBJ2-2; D gene unclear. Germline CDR1 reads SGHRS; CDR2 reads YFSETQ. With 0 bases removed from V and 2 bases from J, the gap between germline ends came to 8 bases. CDR3 length: 15 residues. The CDR3 region is CASSLGAVNTGELFF. CDR3 coding DNA: TGCGCCAGCAGCTTGGGTGCAGTCAACACCGGGGAGCTGTTTTTT.

About this clonotype itself: The junction differs from germline at one of its ends, possibly a read error. The chain couples TRBV11-3 to TRBJ2-7, with a tentative D call TRBD2 (5 bases). This CDR3 has 15 residues. Germline V gene lookup returns CDR1 SGHNT and CDR2 YENEEA. The CDR3 protein is CASSLSGGGLYEQYF. CDR3 DNA: TGTGCCAGTAGCTTAAGCGGTGGCGGGCTTTACGAGCAGTACTTC.

On this clonotype: One end of the junction is discordant with germline, which a read error may explain. The rearrangement uses TRBV6-1 and TRBJ2-7, with D tentatively TRBD2 (5 bases). The germline CDR1 and CDR2 sequences are MNHNS and SASEGT. The length of the CDR3 is 15 residues. The CDR3 sequence is CVSGDPGGSSYEQYF. DNA for the CDR3: TGTGTCAGCGGTGACCCAGGTGGTAGCTCCTACGAGCAGTATTTC.

Concerning this clonotype: The junction departs from germline at one end; a sequencing error may be responsible. The chain joins TRBV10-3 to TRBJ2-7; perhaps TRBD2 as D (6 bases). CDR1 and CDR2 from the germline V gene are ENHRY and SYGVKD. The CDR3 sequence is 14 residues long. The CDR3 spells CAIQSARDSYKQYF. In DNA form, the CDR3 reads TGTGCCATCCAGTCGGCCAGGGACTCCTACAAGCAGTACTTC.

For this clonotype: The CDR3 does not close with the conserved phenylalanine or tryptophan, likely indicating a read error. V is TRBV6-6 and J is TRBJ2-1, with D maybe TRBD1 (6 bases). Trimming cost V 6 bases and J 6 bases, with 24 bases left between them. Germline V gives CDR1 MNHNY, CDR2 SVGAGI (reference sequence). The CDR3 length is 17 residues. Written as DNA, the CDR3 is TGTGCCAGCAGCTCCGCACAGGGTCAGCGTAAGACCAATGAGCAGTTCATC. Its protein product is CASSSAQGQRKTNEQFI.

Worth noting for this clonotype: A much larger clone lies one base from this, so it may be a read error. V and J are TRBV6-5 and TRBJ1-6, with 9 bases identical to TRBD1. The CDR3 spans 16 residues. Germline CDR1 is MNHEY and CDR2 is SVGAGI. This chain's CDR3 is CVSREQGARGNSPLHF. In DNA, the CDR3 is TGTGTCAGCAGAGAACAGGGGGCGCGGGGTAATTCACCCCTCCACTTT.

Regarding this clonotype: It may be a read error: a sequence one base away is much more abundant. The genes are TRBV5-4 and TRBJ2-7; D gene uncertain. Per germline, CDR1 SGHNT and CDR2 YYREEE (reference sequence). The CDR3 spans 15 residues. The CDR3 protein is CASGFRTGADVRQYF. DNA of the CDR3: TGTGCCAGCGGCTTTCGCACCGGTGCCGATGTTCGGCAGTACTTC.

This clonotype was picked up a small number of times. The chain recombines TRBV5-6 with TRBJ2-7; TRBD2 might be the D (6 bases). V lost 2 bases and J 5 bases, leaving 17 bases between the germline ends. From germline, CDR1 is SGHDT and CDR2 YYEEEE. The CDR3 loop spans 15 amino acids. The CDR3 here is CASSFYGGNGNEQYF. The CDR3 nucleotides are TGTGCCAGCAGCTTCTACGGGGGAAATGGCAACGAGCAGTACTTC.